This T cell receptor beta chain was observed in a study of somatic mutations in cytotoxic T cells in rheumatoid arthritis. This table comes from immunoSEQ multiplex PCR, and its TCRdb copy is limited to in-frame clones, with some not included. The sample shows fewer than 20,000 clones, 80% to 85% of them seen only once. Germline CDR1 and CDR2: SQVTM and ANQGSEA. Trimming shortened V by 4 bases and J by 2 bases, and 14 bases separated the two germline ends. CDR3 length equals 14 residues. The clonotype originates from an adult with rheumatoid arthritis. Material for sequencing was CD8+ T cells sorted from blood. The chain uses TRBV29-1 and TRBJ1-2; D is unclear. For the CDR3, the DNA is TGCAGCGTTGGACATGGGTCTGCCAACTATGGCTACACCTTC. Its protein product is CSVGHGSANYGYTF.